This entry lists 10 T cell receptor beta chains sequenced from one sample in a study of blood T cell repertoires in COVID-19. Sequencing was performed with immunoSEQ multiplex PCR; in TCRdb, only in-frame clones are kept and a portion is missing. The data show around 220,000 clones, over 80% seen once. Source material: PBMCs or T cells enriched from blood (not recorded which). The receptors derive from a woman under 30 who had recovered from COVID-19.

Concerning this clone: The sample holds other DNA sequences that translate to the same CDR3. This chain connects TRBV28 to TRBJ2-2; TRBD1 matches at 10 bases. V was clipped by 4 bases and J by 3 bases; unmatched bases: 2. This CDR3 region has 15 residues. Germline CDR1 and CDR2: MDHEN and SYDVKM. Here the CDR3 DNA reads TGTGCCAGCAGTTCTGGGACAGGGGACACCGGGGAGCTGTTTTTT. This sequence encodes CASSSGTGDTGELFF. Full variable domain (rest looked up from reference TRBV28 and TRBJ2-2): DVKVTQSSRYLVKRTGEKVFLECVQDMDHENMFWYRQDPGLGLRLIYFSYDVKMKEKGDIPEGYSVSREKKERFSLILESASTNQTSMYLCASSSGTGDTGELFFGEGSRLTVL.

The chain joins TRBV14 to TRBJ1-2, with D possibly matching TRBD1 (6 bases). The germline gives CDR1 SGHDN, CDR2 FVKESK. Trimming pared 1 base from V and 8 bases from J, leaving 11 bases between. The CDR3 covers 13 residues. The CDR3 DNA sequence: TGTGCCAGCAGCCAAGCCAGGGGAGGGGGCTACACCTTC. Encoded protein: CASSQARGGGYTF.

This rearrangement joins TRBV5-8 to TRBJ1-4; D ambiguous. Germline-derived CDR1 and CDR2 are SGHTS and YDEGEE. V was cut by 0 bases and J by 8 bases, with 14 bases left in between. The CDR3 contains 15 residues. The CDR3 coding sequence is TGTGCCAGCAGCTTGGCCGGCCGGGCGGGCGAAAAACTGTTTTTT. The encoded protein is CASSLAGRAGEKLFF.

The chain recombines TRBV9 with TRBJ1-1, with 7 bases aligning to TRBD1. The CDR3 covers 15 residues. From germline, CDR1 is SGDLS and CDR2 YYNGEE. Trimming cost V 0 bases and J 0 bases; bases outside gene matches: 2. The CDR3 loop is CASSVGDSMNTEAFF. The CDR3 nucleotides are TGTGCCAGCAGCGTAGGGGACAGCATGAACACTGAAGCTTTCTTT.

J is TRBJ1-4 and V is TRBV5-1, with 8 bases identical to TRBD1. V trimming: 4 bases; J trimming: 7 bases; junction bases outside the gene matches: 6. There are 14 residues in the CDR3. The germline V gene encodes CDR1 SGHRS and CDR2 YFSETQ. This chain's CDR3 is CASSLRTGSEKLFF. The CDR3 DNA reads as TGCGCCAGCAGCCTCCGGACAGGGAGTGAAAAACTGTTTTTT.

Details on this clone: Other DNA sequences within the sample encode an identical CDR3. The rearrangement links TRBV2 to TRBJ1-4; tentative D call: TRBD1 (6 bases). This CDR3 comprises 12 residues. Germline values: CDR1 SNHLY, CDR2 FYNNEI. The V gene lost 6 bases and the J gene lost 8 bases, with 10 bases spanning the gap. The CDR3 DNA reads TGTGCCAGCAGGGACAGAGGCGAAAAACTGTTTTTT. Amino acids: CASRDRGEKLFF.

This sequence joins TRBV4-2 and TRBJ2-6, with D tentatively TRBD2 (5 bases). The CDR3 runs 16 residues. The germline CDR1 and CDR2 sequences are LGHNA and YNFKEQ. V gave up 4 bases and J gave up 4 bases, with 14 bases separating them. CDR3: CASSPPRGSGANVLTF. The DNA for the CDR3 is TGTGCCAGCAGCCCCCCTCGGGGATCGGGGGCCAACGTCCTGACTTTC.

The rearrangement links TRBV28 to TRBJ2-7; TRBD1 agrees at 9 bases. CDR3 length: 17 amino acids. CDR1 and CDR2 (germline): MDHEN, SYDVKM. J was trimmed by 3 bases and V by 2 bases; bases with no gene match: 11. CDR3 nucleotide sequence: TGTGCCAGCAGTTTACATAACCCGGGACAGGGAAACTACGAGCAGTACTTC. Translated, it gives CASSLHNPGQGNYEQYF.

This chain uses TRBV27 with TRBJ1-5, with 7 nucleotides matching TRBD1. The germline gives CDR1 MNHEY, CDR2 SMNVEV (reference sequence). The J segment lost 3 bases and the V segment lost 4 bases, leaving 6 bases of the junction unmatched. The CDR3 length is 15 residues. CDR3 sequence reads: CASSYRQGINQPQHF. CDR3 in DNA: TGTGCCAGCAGTTATCGACAGGGAATCAATCAGCCCCAGCATTTT.

The chain employs TRBV21-1 and TRBJ2-2; the D segment call TRBD2 is taken from the table without a DNA check. TRBV21-1 is classified as a pseudogene. This CDR3 contains 15 residues. This CDR3 reads CASSKRRGNTGELFF. For the CDR3, the DNA is TGTGCCAGCAGCAAGAGGCGGGGGAACACCGGGGAGCTGTTTTTT.